These 9 T cell receptor beta chains were sequenced from one sample in a study of CXCR3-negative and CXCR3-positive naive CD8 T cells. No antigens are known for them. Study results and caveats: Comparison of naive cells showed more hydrophobic TRB CDR3s in CXCR3-positive than in CXCR3-negative naive cells.

With UMI labels, 5' RACE was used to prepare the TRB cDNA libraries. From the 5' RACE reads, TCRdb lists one entry per CDR3 protein and no DNA. This sample's table has 150,000 or so distinct CDR3 sequences. Sequencing used naive CXCR3+ CD8+ T cells from blood. Subset specified: CD45RO-CCR7+CD27+CD95- naive CD8+ T cells expressing CXCR3 (TNR3+). The receptors were sampled from a human donor in good health. Some clones in this sample may be carry-over from other donors' samples.

The rearrangement joins TRBV7-9 to TRBJ2-1; TCRdb's D call, TRBD2, is unchecked because there is no DNA. Germline loops: CDR1 SEHNR, CDR2 FQNEAQ (reference sequence). CDR3 length: 19 residues. CDR3 region: CASSPIPGLAGDSYNEQFF.

The chain recombines TRBV30 with TRBJ1-1. The CDR3 contains 13 residues. The germline CDR1 and CDR2 sequences are GTSNPN and SVGIG (reference sequence). CDR3 sequence reads: CAWSVALGPSAFF.

The chain has TRBV14 and TRBJ2-7; the TCRdb call, TRBD2, lacks DNA for checking. The CDR3 spans 17 residues. The germline gives CDR1 SGHDN, CDR2 FVKESK. CDR3 region: CASSQAAQDSVSYEQYF.

The rearrangement links TRBV12-2 to TRBJ2-2; lacking DNA, the TRBD2 call made by TCRdb goes unchecked. TRBV12-2 is reported as a pseudogene. This CDR3 contains 18 residues. CDR3 sequence: CASRLAVPSGRYTGELFF.

The chain has TRBV21-1 and TRBJ2-1. TRBV21-1 is given as a pseudogene. The CDR3 length is 14 residues. The CDR3 region is CATTFFCSYNEQFF.

The chain employs TRBV14 and TRBJ2-1; no DNA is available, so the TRBD1 call from TCRdb remains unchecked. Germline-derived CDR1 and CDR2 are SGHDN and FVKESK. CDR3 length: 21 residues. Here the CDR3 reads CASSPFSGTGNIMRGVNEQFF.

This rearrangement joins TRBV10-3 to TRBJ1-1. CDR1 is ENHRY, CDR2 SYGVKD, per germline. The CDR3 loop spans 15 amino acids. Here the CDR3 reads CAIREVDTPNTEAFF.

V and J are TRBV6-2 or TRBV6-3 and TRBJ2-2; TCRdb returns TRBD1, unconfirmable since there is no DNA. CDR1 and CDR2 (germline): MNHEY, SVGEGT. The CDR3 runs to 16 residues. The CDR3 region is CASHRDTDSNTGELFF.

The rearrangement links TRBV6-4 to TRBJ1-1; with no DNA, the TCRdb D assignment of TRBD1 cannot be verified. The CDR3 sequence is 15 residues long. Germline CDR1 and CDR2: MRHNA and SNTAGT. CDR3 loop: CASSETGTGGTEAFF.